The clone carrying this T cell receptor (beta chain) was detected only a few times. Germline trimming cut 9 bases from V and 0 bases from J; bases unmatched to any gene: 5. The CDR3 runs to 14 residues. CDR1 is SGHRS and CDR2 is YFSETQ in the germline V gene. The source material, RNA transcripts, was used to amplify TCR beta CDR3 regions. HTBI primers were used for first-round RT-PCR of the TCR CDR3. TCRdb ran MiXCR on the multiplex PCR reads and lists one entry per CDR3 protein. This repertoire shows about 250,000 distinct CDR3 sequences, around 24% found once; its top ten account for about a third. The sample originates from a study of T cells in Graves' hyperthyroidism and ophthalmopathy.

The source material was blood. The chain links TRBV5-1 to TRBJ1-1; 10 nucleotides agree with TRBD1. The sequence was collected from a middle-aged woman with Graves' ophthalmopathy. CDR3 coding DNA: TGCGCCACCCGGACAGGGGGAATGAACACTGAAGCTTTCTTT. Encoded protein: CATRTGGMNTEAFF.